Here is one T cell receptor beta chain with its context. CDR1 is MGHDK, CDR2 SYGVNS, per germline. This CDR3 comprises 16 residues. The V segment lost 4 bases and the J segment 5 bases; nucleotides outside the gene matches: 14. The table came from immunoSEQ multiplex PCR; TCRdb's copy has only in-frame clones and leaves some out. This table has more than 250,000 clones, around 86% appearing once. These data come from a study of blood T cell repertoires in COVID-19. The receptor was derived from a woman in her fifties or sixties with acute or convalescent COVID-19. The sample consisted of peripheral blood. The genes are TRBV25-1 and TRBJ2-7; 7 nucleotides align to TRBD2. CDR3 in DNA: TGTGCCAGCAGTGTTTTTCGAGGGAGGGCCAACGACGAGCAGTACTTC. This gives the protein CASSVFRGRANDEQYF.